This TCR beta chain was observed in a study of cytomegalovirus exposure and HLA in healthy donors. The study's findings and limits: Per published reports, the classifier diagnosed cytomegalovirus status with high specificity and sensitivity.

Primers for the PCR totalled 60 Vbeta and 13 Jbeta. TCRdb keeps only in-frame clones here, not all; method: immunoSEQ multiplex PCR. The sample holds around 170,000 clones, roughly 71% seen once. V shed 3 bases, J shed 5 bases, and the junction held 7 bases outside the gene matches. Germline CDR1 and CDR2: SEHNR and FQNEAQ (reference sequence). The CDR3 covers 15 residues. On this clone itself: Antigen: not known.

This TCR came from a girl aged 10-17 years in good health and CMV-seronegative. The chain couples TRBV7-9 to TRBJ1-2; 9 bases are shared with TRBD1. Sequencing was performed on PBMCs. The CDR3 spells CASSFTGGFSYGYTF. The CDR3 DNA reads TGTGCCAGCAGCTTCACAGGGGGCTTTTCTTATGGCTACACCTTC. Together with reference TRBV7-9 and TRBJ1-2, the CDR3 gives the full variable domain: DTGVSQNPRHKITKRGQNVTFRCDPISEHNRLYWYRQTLGQGPEFLTYFQNEAQLEKSRLLSDRFSAERPKGSFSTLEIQRTEQGDSAMYLCASSFTGGFSYGYTFGSGTRLTVV.